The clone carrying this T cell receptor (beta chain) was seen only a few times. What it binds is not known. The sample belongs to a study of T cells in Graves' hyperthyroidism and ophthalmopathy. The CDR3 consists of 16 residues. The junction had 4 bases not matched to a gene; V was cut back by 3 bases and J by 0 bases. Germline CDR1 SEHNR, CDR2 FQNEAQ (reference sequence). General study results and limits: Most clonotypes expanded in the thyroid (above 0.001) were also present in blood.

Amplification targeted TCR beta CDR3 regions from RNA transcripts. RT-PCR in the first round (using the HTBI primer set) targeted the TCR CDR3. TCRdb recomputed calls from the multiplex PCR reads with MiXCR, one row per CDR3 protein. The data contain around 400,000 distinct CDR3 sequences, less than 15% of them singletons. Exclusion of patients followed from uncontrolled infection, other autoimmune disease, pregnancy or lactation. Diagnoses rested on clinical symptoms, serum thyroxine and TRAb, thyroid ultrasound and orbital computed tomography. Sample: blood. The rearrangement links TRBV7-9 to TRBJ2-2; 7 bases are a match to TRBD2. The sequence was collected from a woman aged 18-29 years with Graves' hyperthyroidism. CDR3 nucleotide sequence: TGTGCCAGCAGCTTTTCAGCGGGGTCGAACACCGGGGAGCTGTTTTTT. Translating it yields CASSFSAGSNTGELFF.